These T cell receptor beta chains were read from a single sample in a study of blood T cell repertoires in COVID-19. The method was immunoSEQ multiplex PCR; TCRdb's version includes in-frame clones alone and lacks a portion of them. The sample consists of about 240,000 clones, approximately 85% of them appearing once. The sample comprised peripheral blood. These receptors were collected from a man aged 45-60 years with acute or convalescent COVID-19. The CDR3 runs from the conserved cysteine through the conserved F or W. Each record gives: J gene, V gene, clone size, D gene, CDR3 DNA, CDR3 protein. D genes are given only for firm matches. The size entry is marked missing in some rows and otherwise reads once, few, many or a size class.

TRBJ2-7,TRBV27,.,.,TGTGCCAGCAGTTTATACCTAGCGACTCTCGGCGAGCAGTACTTC,CASSLYLATLGEQYF
TRBJ1-2,TRBV7-9,.,.,TGTGCCAGCAGCTTGGAAGGGGATCTAGGCTATGGCTACACCTTC,CASSLEGDLGYGYTF
TRBJ1-6,TRBV5-4,.,.,TGTGCCAGCAGACAGCCCTCACGACCCCTGAGCTTT,CASRQPSRPLSF
TRBJ2-4,TRBV19,.,TRBD2,TGTGCCAGTAGTCCGGGACTAGCGGATATAGCCAAAAACATTCAGTACTTC,CASSPGLADIAKNIQYF
TRBJ2-1,TRBV4-1,.,.,TGCGCCAGCAGCCGAACCCACCAGGGGGGTGAGCAGTTCTTC,CASSRTHQGGEQFF
TRBJ1-5,TRBV7-8,once,.,TGTGCCAGCAGCTTAGGCTCCGGGGGGAGGGGAGACCAGCCCCAGCATTTT,CASSLGSGGRGDQPQHF
TRBJ2-3,TRBV9,once,.,TGTGCCAGCAGCGTATCGGGGATTGCAGATACGCAGTATTTT,CASSVSGIADTQYF
TRBJ2-2,TRBV21-1,.,.,TGTGCCAGCAGCAAGGAGAACAGGGCTAACACCGGGGAGCTGTTTTTT,CASSKENRANTGELFF
TRBJ1-2,TRBV14,.,.,TGTGCCAGCAGCCAAGTATCAGGGAACTATGGCTACACCTTC,CASSQVSGNYGYTF
TRBJ2-1,TRBV27,.,.,TGTGCCAGCAGTTTCCTCAATGAGCAGTTCTTC,CASSFLNEQFF
TRBJ2-1,TRBV19,.,.,TGTGCCAGTAGCCAAGTGGGGGCACCCAACAATGAGCAGTTCTTC,CASSQVGAPNNEQFF
TRBJ2-7,TRBV10-2,.,TRBD2,TGCGCCAGCAGTGTCACTAGCGCTTCCTACGAGCAGTACTTC,CASSVTSASYEQYF
TRBJ1-1,TRBV7-9,.,.,TGTGCCAGCAGCACCGAACAGTTCACTGAAGCTTTCTTT,CASSTEQFTEAFF
TRBJ2-1,TRBV27,.,TRBD1,TGTGCCAGCAGTACAGGGACAGGTTCTAGCCGGGGATACAATGAGCAGTTCTTC,CASSTGTGSSRGYNEQFF
TRBJ1-4,TRBV7-6,.,TRBD1,TGTGCCAGCAGCTTAGGCCATCGTGGGGTTCCGACAGGGGGTTTGGAAGGTGAAAAACTGTTTTTT,CASSLGHRGVPTGGLEGEKLFF
TRBJ2-7,TRBV30,.,.,TGTGCCTGGAGTGTACCGGGAGGGGGCGGCTACGAGCAGTACTTC,CAWSVPGGGGYEQYF
TRBJ2-7,TRBV5-1,.,TRBD1,TGCGCCAGCAGCCACATAACTTACAACCGGGACAGGGAGTACGAGCAGTACTTC,CASSHITYNRDREYEQYF
TRBJ1-3,TRBV5-4,.,.,TGTGCCAGCAGCTCCGGGTTCGGTGGAAACACCATATATTTT,CASSSGFGGNTIYF
TRBJ1-1,TRBV4-1,.,.,TGCGCCAGCAGCCAAGATCGGGGTGAAGCTTTCTTT,CASSQDRGEAFF
TRBJ2-7,TRBV6-5,.,TRBD1,TGTGCCAGCAGTATACGACAGGGGATCGCCTACGAGCAGTACTTC,CASSIRQGIAYEQYF
TRBJ1-4,TRBV9,.,.,TGTGCCAGCAGCGTAGGTTCACAGGGTGGTAAACTGTTTTTT,CASSVGSQGGKLFF
TRBJ2-5,TRBV3-1/TRBV3-2,.,.,TGTGCCAGCAGCCATAGAGAGACCCAGTACTTC,CASSHRETQYF
TRBJ2-7,TRBV6-5,.,TRBD2,TGTGCCAGCCGTACTAGCGGGCGAACTTTCCGGGAGCAGTACTTC,CASRTSGRTFREQYF
TRBJ1-1,TRBV6-1,once,.,TGTGCCAGCACCAACGGGCAGGGGACGAACACTGAAGCTTTCTTT,CASTNGQGTNTEAFF
TRBJ1-5,TRBV20-1,once,.,TGCAGTCCCGAACTAGATCAGCCCCAGCATTTT,CSPELDQPQHF
TRBJ2-7,TRBV10-3,.,.,TGTGCCATCAGTGACGGACTTTACTACTACGAGCAGTACTTC,CAISDGLYYYEQYF
TRBJ1-1,TRBV5-4,.,TRBD1,TGTGCCAGCAGTTCCGGACAGGGGGCGTTTAGGGCTTTCTTT,CASSSGQGAFRAFF
TRBJ2-1,TRBV7-3,.,TRBD1,TGTGCCAGCAGCTTACGGGACAGGGGAATGGGTTACAATGAGCAGTTCTTC,CASSLRDRGMGYNEQFF
TRBJ2-3,TRBV18,.,.,TGTGCCAGCTCACCGGGGGCTAGCACAGATACGCAGTATTTT,CASSPGASTDTQYF
TRBJ2-7,TRBV3-1/TRBV3-2,.,TRBD1,TGTGCCAGCAGCGACCGGGACAGGGGTGCCTACGAGCAGTACTTC,CASSDRDRGAYEQYF
TRBJ1-2,TRBV6-5,.,TRBD1,TGTGCCAGCCAGACAGGGTATGGTGGCTACACCTTC,CASQTGYGGYTF
TRBJ1-1,TRBV5-1,few,.,TGCGCCAGCAGCTTGGTGCAGGCGAACACTGAAGCTTTCTTT,CASSLVQANTEAFF
TRBJ1-2,TRBV12-3/TRBV12-4,.,.,TGTGCCAGCAGTCCGTCGAGTGGTTATGGCTACACCTTC,CASSPSSGYGYTF
TRBJ2-2,TRBV25-1,.,.,TGTGCCAGCAGTGATCCTCGTGCCCTAATGGGGGAGCTGTTTTTT,CASSDPRALMGELFF
TRBJ1-4,TRBV5-5,.,TRBD1,TGTGCCAGCAGCCGGACAGGGGGCTCCCCCTCAGAAAAACTGTTTTTT,CASSRTGGSPSEKLFF
TRBJ2-7,TRBV5-1,.,TRBD2,TGCGCCAGCAGCCGGACTAGCGGGGGCACCTACGAGCAGTACTTC,CASSRTSGGTYEQYF
TRBJ1-5,TRBV4-1,.,TRBD1,TGCGCCAGCAGCCAAGAGACAGGGACGAGGCCCCAGCATTTT,CASSQETGTRPQHF
TRBJ1-4,TRBV30,.,TRBD1,TGTGCCTCCGGGACAGAGATTAATGAAAAACTGTTTTTT,CASGTEINEKLFF
TRBJ1-5,TRBV19,.,TRBD1,TGTGCCAGTACAAGACAGGGTAATCAGCCCCAGCATTTT,CASTRQGNQPQHF
TRBJ1-4,TRBV19,.,TRBD1,TGTGCCAGTAGTACATCCGGGACAGGGGCGCGGGAAAAACTGTTTTTT,CASSTSGTGAREKLFF
TRBJ2-1,TRBV4-2,.,TRBD2,TGTGCCAGCAGCCAAGGGACTAGCGGGGGTTCCTACAATGAGCAGTTCTTC,CASSQGTSGGSYNEQFF
TRBJ2-1,TRBV10-2,once,TRBD2,TGCGCCAGCAGTGACGCGGGGGGACCATACAATGAGCAGTTCTTC,CASSDAGGPYNEQFF
TRBJ1-5,TRBV18,.,.,TGTGCCAGCTCCCCCCGGGAACTCTATAGCAATCAGCCCCAGCATTTT,CASSPRELYSNQPQHF
TRBJ1-6,TRBV11-2,.,TRBD1,TGTGCCAGCAGCTTCACCGGGACAGGATCATATTCACCCCTCCACTTT,CASSFTGTGSYSPLHF
TRBJ2-2,TRBV19,once,TRBD1,TGTGCCAGTAGTATAGGGACAGGTAACACCGGGGAGCTGTTTTTT,CASSIGTGNTGELFF